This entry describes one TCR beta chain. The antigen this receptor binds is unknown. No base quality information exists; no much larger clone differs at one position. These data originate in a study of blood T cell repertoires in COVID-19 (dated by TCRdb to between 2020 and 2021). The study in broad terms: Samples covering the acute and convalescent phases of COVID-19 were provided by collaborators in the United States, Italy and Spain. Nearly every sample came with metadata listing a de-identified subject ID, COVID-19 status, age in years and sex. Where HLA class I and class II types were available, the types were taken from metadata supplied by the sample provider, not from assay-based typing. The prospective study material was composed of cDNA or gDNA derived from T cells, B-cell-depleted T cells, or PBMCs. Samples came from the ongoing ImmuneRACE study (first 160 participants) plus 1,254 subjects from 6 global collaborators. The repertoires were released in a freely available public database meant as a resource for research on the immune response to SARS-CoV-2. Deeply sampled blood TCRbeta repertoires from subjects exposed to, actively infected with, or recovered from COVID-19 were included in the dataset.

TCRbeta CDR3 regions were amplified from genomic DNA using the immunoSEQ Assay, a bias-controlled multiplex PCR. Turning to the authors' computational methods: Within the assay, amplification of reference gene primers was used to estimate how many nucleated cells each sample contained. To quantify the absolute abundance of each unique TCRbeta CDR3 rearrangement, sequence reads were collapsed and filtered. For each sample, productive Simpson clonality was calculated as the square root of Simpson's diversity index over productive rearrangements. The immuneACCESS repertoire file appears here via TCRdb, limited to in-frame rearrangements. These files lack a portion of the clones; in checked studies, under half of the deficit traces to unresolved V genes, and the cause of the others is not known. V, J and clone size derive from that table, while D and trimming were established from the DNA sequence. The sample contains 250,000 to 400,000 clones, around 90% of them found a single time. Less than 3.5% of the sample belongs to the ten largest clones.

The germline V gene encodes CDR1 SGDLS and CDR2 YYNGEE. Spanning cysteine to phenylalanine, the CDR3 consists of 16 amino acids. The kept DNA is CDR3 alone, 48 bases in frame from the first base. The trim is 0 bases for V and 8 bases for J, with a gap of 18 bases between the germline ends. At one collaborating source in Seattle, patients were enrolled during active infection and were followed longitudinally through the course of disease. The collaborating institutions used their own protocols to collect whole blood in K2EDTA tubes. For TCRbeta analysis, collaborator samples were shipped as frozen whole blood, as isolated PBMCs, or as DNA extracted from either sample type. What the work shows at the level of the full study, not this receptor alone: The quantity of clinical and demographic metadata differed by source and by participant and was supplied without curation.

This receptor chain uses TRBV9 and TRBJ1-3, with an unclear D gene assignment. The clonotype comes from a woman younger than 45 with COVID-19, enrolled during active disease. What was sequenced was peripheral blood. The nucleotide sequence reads TGTGCCAGCAGCGTAGATACGGCAGGAGGACGGGACACCATATATTTT. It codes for CASSVDTAGGRDTIYF.